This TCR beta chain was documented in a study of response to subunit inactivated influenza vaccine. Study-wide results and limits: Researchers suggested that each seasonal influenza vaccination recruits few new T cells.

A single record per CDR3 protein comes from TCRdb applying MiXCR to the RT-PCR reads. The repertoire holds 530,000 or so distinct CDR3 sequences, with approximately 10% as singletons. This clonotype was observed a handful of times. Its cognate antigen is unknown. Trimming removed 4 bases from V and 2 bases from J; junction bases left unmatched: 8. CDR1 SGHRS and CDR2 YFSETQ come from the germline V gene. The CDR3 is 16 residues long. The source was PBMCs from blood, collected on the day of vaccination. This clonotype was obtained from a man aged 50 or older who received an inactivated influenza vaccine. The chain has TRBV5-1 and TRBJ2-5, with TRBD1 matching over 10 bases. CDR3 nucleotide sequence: TGCGCCAGCAGCCAAATGGGACAGGGGCGACAAGAGACCCAGTACTTC. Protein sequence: CASSQMGQGRQETQYF. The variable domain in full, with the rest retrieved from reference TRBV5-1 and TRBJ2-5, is KAGVTQTPRYLIKTRGQQVTLSCSPISGHRSVSWYQQTPGQGLQFLFEYFSETQRNKGNFPGRFSGRQFSNSRSEMNVSTLELGDSALYLCASSQMGQGRQETQYFGPGTRLLVL.